This TCR beta chain was found in a study of T cells after yellow fever vaccination. In the study overall: Fractions with few cells were prepared using SMART-Seq v4 Ultra Low Input. General observations from the study: Clonotypes appearing in both CD4 and CD8 compartments existed, and their share was small. FACS-sorted repertoires might harbor abundant contaminating clonotypes from the bulk population.

This clonotype appeared many times. Its matching antigen is unknown. TCRdb ran MiXCR on the 5' RACE reads and lists one entry per CDR3 protein. This sample has 90,000 to 150,000 distinct CDR3 sequences, with about 7.2% found just once. V lost 0 bases and J lost 1, with 10 bases in between. The germline V gene has CDR1 MNHEY and CDR2 SVGAGI. The CDR3 sequence is 16 residues long. Sample: CD4+ T cells sorted from PBMCs, taken roughly 46 days after the first yellow fever vaccination. The clonotype originates from a man aged 18 to 30 who received the YFV17D yellow fever vaccine. The J gene is TRBJ2-4, the V gene TRBV6-5; either TRBD1 or TRBD2 may supply D (5 bases each). CDR3 in DNA: TGTGCCAGCAGTTACTCGCTGGGGGTCGCCAAAAACATTCAGTACTTC. This translates into CASSYSLGVAKNIQYF.